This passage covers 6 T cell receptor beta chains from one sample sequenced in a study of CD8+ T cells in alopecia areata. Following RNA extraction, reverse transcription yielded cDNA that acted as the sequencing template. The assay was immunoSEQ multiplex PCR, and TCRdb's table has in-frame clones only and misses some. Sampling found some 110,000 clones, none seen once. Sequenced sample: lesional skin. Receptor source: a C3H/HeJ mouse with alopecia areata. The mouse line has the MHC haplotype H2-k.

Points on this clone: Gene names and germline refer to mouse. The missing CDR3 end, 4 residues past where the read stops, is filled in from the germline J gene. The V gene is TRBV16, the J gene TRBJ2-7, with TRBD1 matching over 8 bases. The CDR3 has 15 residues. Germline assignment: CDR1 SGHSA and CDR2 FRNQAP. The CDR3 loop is CASSLDEQGGYEQYF. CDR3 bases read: TGTGCAAGCAGCTTAGATGAACAGGGGGGTTAT.

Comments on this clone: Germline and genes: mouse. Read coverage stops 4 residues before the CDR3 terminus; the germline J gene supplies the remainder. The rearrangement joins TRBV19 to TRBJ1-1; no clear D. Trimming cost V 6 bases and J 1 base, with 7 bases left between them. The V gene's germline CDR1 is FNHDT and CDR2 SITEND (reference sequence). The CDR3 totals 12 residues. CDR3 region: CASKIRNTEVFF. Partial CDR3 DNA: TGTGCCAGCAAAATCAGAAACACA. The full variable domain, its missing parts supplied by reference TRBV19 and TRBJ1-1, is GGIITQTPKFLIGQEGQKLTLKCQQNFNHDTMYWYRQDSGKGLRLIYYSITENDLQKGDLSEGYDASREKKSSFSLTVTSAQKNEMAVFLCASKIRNTEVFFGKGTRLTVV.

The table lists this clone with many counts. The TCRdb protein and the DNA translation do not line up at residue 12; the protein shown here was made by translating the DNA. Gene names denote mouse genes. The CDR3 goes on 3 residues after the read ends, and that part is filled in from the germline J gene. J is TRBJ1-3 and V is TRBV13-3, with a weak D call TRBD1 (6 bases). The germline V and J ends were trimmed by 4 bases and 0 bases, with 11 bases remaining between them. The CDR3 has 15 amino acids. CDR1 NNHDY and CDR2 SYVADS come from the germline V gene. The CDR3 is CASSKDSNSGNTLYF. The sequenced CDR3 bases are TGTGCCAGCAGTAAGGACAGTAATTCTGGAAATACG.

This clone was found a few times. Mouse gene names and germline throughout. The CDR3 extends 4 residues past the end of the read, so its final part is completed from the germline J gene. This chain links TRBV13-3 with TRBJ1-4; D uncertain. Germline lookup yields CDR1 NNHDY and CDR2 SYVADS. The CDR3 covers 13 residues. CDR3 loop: CASSDSGRERLFF. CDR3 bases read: TGTGCCAGCAGTGATTCAGGCCGCGAA.

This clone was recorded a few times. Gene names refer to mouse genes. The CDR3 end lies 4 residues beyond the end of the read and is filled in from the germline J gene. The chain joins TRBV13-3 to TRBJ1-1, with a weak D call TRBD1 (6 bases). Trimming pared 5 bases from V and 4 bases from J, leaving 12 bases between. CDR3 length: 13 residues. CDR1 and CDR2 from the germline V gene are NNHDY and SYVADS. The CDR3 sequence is CASRRGAGTEVFF. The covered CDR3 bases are TGTGCCAGCAGGCGGGGGGCAGGCACA.

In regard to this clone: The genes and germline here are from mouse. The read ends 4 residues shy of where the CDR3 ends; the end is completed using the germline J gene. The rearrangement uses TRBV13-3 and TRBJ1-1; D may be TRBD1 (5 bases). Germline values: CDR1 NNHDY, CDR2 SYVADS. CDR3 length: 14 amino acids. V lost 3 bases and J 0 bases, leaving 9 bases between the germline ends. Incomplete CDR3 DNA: TGTGCCAGCAGTGTCGACAGATCAAACACA. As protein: CASSVDRSNT. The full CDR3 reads CASSVDRSNTEVFF.